This passage covers 27 T cell receptor beta chains from one sample sequenced in a study of cytotoxic CD8 clonotypes in ibrutinib-treated CLL. Only in-frame clones appear in the TCRdb table, and some are missing; sequencing was by immunoSEQ multiplex PCR. The sample records 270,000 or so clones, roughly 76% being singletons. This material consisted of PBMCs, taken at disease progression, from a patient treated with ibrutinib. These receptors came from a human donor with chronic lymphocytic leukemia.

This clone has only one observation. The rearrangement uses TRBV19 and TRBJ1-2, with 7 positions matching TRBD1. The V and J ends lost 6 bases and 1 base, in that order; junction bases with no gene match: 5. The CDR3 has 14 amino acids. CDR1 LNHDA and CDR2 SQIVND come from the germline V gene (reference sequence). In nucleotides, the CDR3 is TGTGCCAGTAGGCTACAGGGGTTTAACTATGGCTACACCTTC. Its protein is CASRLQGFNYGYTF.

The chain employs TRBV28 and TRBJ2-5, with D possibly TRBD2 on 6 matching bases. Trimming took off 10 bases at V and 1 base at J, with 13 bases between the two ends. The CDR3 length is 13 residues. Germline V gene data show CDR1 as MDHEN and CDR2 as SYDVKM. The DNA of the CDR3 is TGTGCCACCCAACGTAGCGGCCAAGAGACCCAGTACTTC. This gives the protein CATQRSGQETQYF. The whole variable domain, filled in from reference TRBV28 and TRBJ2-5, reads DVKVTQSSRYLVKRTGEKVFLECVQDMDHENMFWYRQDPGLGLRLIYFSYDVKMKEKGDIPEGYSVSREKKERFSLILESASTNQTSMYLCATQRSGQETQYFGPGTRLLVL.

The chain combines TRBV5-1 with TRBJ2-2; 7 bases line up with TRBD1. CDR1 is SGHRS and CDR2 is YFSETQ in the germline V gene. The ends lost 2 bases at V and 2 bases at J; junction bases unmatched: 12. CDR3 size: 18 residues. The CDR3, as DNA: TGCGCCAGCAGCTTCTATGTAATTGGGACAGCTAACACCGGGGAGCTGTTTTTT. This gives the protein CASSFYVIGTANTGELFF.

This chain connects TRBV10-3 to TRBJ2-1; D remains unclear. The V gene's germline CDR1 is ENHRY and CDR2 SYGVKD. V lost 6 bases, J lost 6 bases, and 9 bases lay in between. The CDR3 loop spans 12 amino acids. CDR3 in amino acids: CAISPDSNEQFF. DNA of the CDR3: TGTGCCATCAGCCCAGACTCCAATGAGCAGTTCTTC.

In its sample, this clone was seen a few times. The chain links TRBV9 to TRBJ2-1, with D perhaps TRBD2 (6 bases). Deletions cut 1 base from V and 6 bases from J, with 14 bases between. Germline V lookup: CDR1 SGDLS, CDR2 YYNGEE. The CDR3 sequence is 15 residues long. In DNA form, the CDR3 reads TGTGCCAGCAGCGTACTGGCTAGCGAGCCCAATGAGCAGTTCTTC. This gives the protein CASSVLASEPNEQFF.

The chain recombines TRBV19 with TRBJ2-7; TRBD2 matches 8 bases. The V and J ends lost 3 bases and 2 bases, in that order; junction bases with no gene match: 0. The CDR3 covers 13 residues. Germline V gene data show CDR1 as LNHDA and CDR2 as SQIVND (reference sequence). The CDR3 is CASSIGGAYEQYF. As DNA, the CDR3 is TGTGCCAGTAGTATCGGGGGGGCCTACGAGCAGTACTTC.

The gene calls are TRBV9 and TRBJ2-7; perhaps TRBD1 as D (7 bases). Trimming shortened V by 0 bases and J by 5 bases, and 15 bases separated the two germline ends. The germline V gene has CDR1 SGDLS and CDR2 YYNGEE. This CDR3 is 15 amino acids long. CDR3 bases: TGTGCCAGCAGCGTAGAGTCAGGGGGAGGACACGAGCAGTACTTC. Translated: CASSVESGGGHEQYF. Full variable domain (rest looked up from reference TRBV9 and TRBJ2-7): DSGVTQTPKHLITATGQRVTLRCSPRSGDLSVYWYQQSLDQGLQFLIQYYNGEERAKGNILERFSAQQFPDLHSELNLSSLELGDSALYFCASSVESGGGHEQYFGPGTRLTVT.

The chain is built from TRBV28 and TRBJ2-7; tentative D call: TRBD2 (5 bases). The V gene's germline CDR1 is MDHEN and CDR2 SYDVKM. The V end was cut by 5 bases, the J end by 7 bases, with 12 bases between. The CDR3 contains 12 residues. The CDR3 nucleotides read TGTGCCAGCAGTACCACCCCGGGGGAGCAGTACTTC. Translation gives CASSTTPGEQYF.

As for this clone: Distinct nucleotide sequences in the sample also encode this CDR3. This sequence joins TRBV7-3 and TRBJ2-5, with a weak D call TRBD1 (5 bases). The CDR3 is 13 residues long. CDR1 is SGHTA, CDR2 FQGTGA, per germline. Trimming took off 5 bases at V and 1 base at J, with 8 bases between the two ends. CDR3 protein: CASSPTVQETQYF. The CDR3 coding sequence is TGTGCCAGCAGCCCGACAGTCCAAGAGACCCAGTACTTC.

A single count supports this clone. The chain uses TRBV20-1 and TRBJ2-7; D unclear. CDR1 DFQATT and CDR2 SNEGSKA come from the germline V gene (reference sequence). The CDR3 has 11 residues. Between the trimmed V and J ends, which lost 6 bases and 3 bases, there was a span of 9 bases. The CDR3 DNA reads TGCAGTGCGAGACGGATCTACGAGCAGTACTTC. It translates to CSARRIYEQYF.

This clone has only a few counts. The gene calls are TRBV14 and TRBJ1-1; D unclear. V shed 0 bases and J shed 6 bases, with 11 bases lying between them. This CDR3 is 14 amino acids long. CDR1 is SGHDN, CDR2 FVKESK, per germline. The CDR3 nucleotides read TGTGCCAGCAGCCAAGAGGCAAGAAGATCTGAAGCTTTCTTT. Amino acid sequence: CASSQEARRSEAFF. The full variable domain, with the rest looked up from reference TRBV14 and TRBJ1-1, is EAGVTQFPSHSVIEKGQTVTLRCDPISGHDNLYWYRRVMGKEIKFLLHFVKESKQDESGMPNNRFLAERTGGTYSTLKVQPAELEDSGVYFCASSQEARRSEAFFGQGTRLTVV.

This rearrangement joins TRBV5-1 to TRBJ2-2; tentatively, D is TRBD1 (5 bases). V was trimmed by 0 bases and J by 6 bases, leaving 9 bases between them. The CDR3 covers 14 residues. Germline V gene data show CDR1 as SGHRS and CDR2 as YFSETQ. Here the CDR3 DNA reads TGCGCCAGCAGCTTGGGCAGGGTCGCCGGGGAGCTGTTTTTT. Translation gives CASSLGRVAGELFF. Combining the CDR3 with reference TRBV5-1 and TRBJ2-2 gives the whole variable domain KAGVTQTPRYLIKTRGQQVTLSCSPISGHRSVSWYQQTPGQGLQFLFEYFSETQRNKGNFPGRFSGRQFSNSRSEMNVSTLELGDSALYLCASSLGRVAGELFFGEGSRLTVL.

The chain recombines TRBV6-6 with TRBJ2-2, with a tentative D call TRBD2 (6 bases). Germline CDR1 and CDR2: MNHNY and SVGAGI (reference sequence). With 7 bases removed from V and 7 bases from J, the gap between germline ends came to 10 bases. This CDR3 spans 12 amino acids. For the CDR3, the DNA is TGTGCCAGCACCCAGGGAGGCGGGGAGCTGTTTTTT. As protein: CASTQGGGELFF.

The V call is TRBV6-1, the J call TRBJ1-6; D gene ambiguous. The CDR3 extends over 15 amino acids. From germline, CDR1 is MNHNS and CDR2 SASEGT. V gave up 7 bases and J gave up 7 bases, with 17 bases separating them. In DNA, the CDR3 is TGTGCCAGCAAGTTACGGGCAGATAGAAATTCACCCCTCCACTTT. It codes for CASKLRADRNSPLHF.

V gene TRBV14 combines with J gene TRBJ2-3; 15 bases match TRBD2. Germline V CDR1 and CDR2: SGHDN, FVKESK. The V and J ends lost 2 bases and 5 bases, in that order; junction bases with no gene match: 5. This CDR3 has 17 residues. CDR3 coding DNA: TGTGCCAGCAGCCAAACTCGGACTAGCGGGGGGGGAGATACGCAGTATTTT. Its protein is CASSQTRTSGGGDTQYF.

CDR3 sequence: CASSLALKTYEQYF. The CDR3 bases are TGTGCCAGCAGCTTGGCCCTCAAGACCTACGAGCAGTACTTC. V and J are TRBV7-2 and TRBJ2-7; D not certain. Deletions cut 3 bases from V and 2 bases from J, with 11 bases between. Germline V CDR1 and CDR2: SGHTA, FQGNSA. CDR3 length equals 14 residues.

V usage is TRBV27 and J usage is TRBJ1-2; D remains ambiguous. Between the trimmed V and J ends, which lost 6 bases and 0 bases, there was a span of 11 bases. CDR3 length: 14 residues. Per germline, CDR1 MNHEY and CDR2 SMNVEV (reference sequence). The CDR3 DNA is TGTGCCAGCAGAGACCGGAGAGCTAACTATGGCTACACCTTC. Translating gives CASRDRRANYGYTF.

This chain links TRBV19 with TRBJ1-2, with TRBD1 matching 7 bases. Losses at the gene ends were 5 bases for V and 8 bases for J; bases not matched to a gene: 5. Germline V CDR1 and CDR2: LNHDA, SQIVND (reference sequence). The CDR3 runs 12 residues. The CDR3: CASSADRRGYTF. CDR3 DNA sequence: TGTGCCAGTAGTGCGGACAGGAGGGGCTACACCTTC. The full variable domain, with the rest looked up from reference TRBV19 and TRBJ1-2, is DGGITQSPKYLFRKEGQNVTLSCEQNLNHDAMYWYRQDPGQGLRLIYYSQIVNDFQKGDIAEGYSVSREKKESFPLTVTSAQKNPTAFYLCASSADRRGYTFGSGTRLTVV.

CDR3 sequence reads: CASSPLGAGVTSGRRPYEQYF. CDR3 DNA sequence: TGTGCCAGTAGTCCCCTAGGGGCAGGGGTAACTAGCGGGCGACGGCCCTACGAGCAGTACTTC. This chain connects TRBV19 to TRBJ2-7; 9 nucleotides agree with TRBD2. CDR3 length: 21 amino acids. V was pared by 5 bases and J by 2 bases, with 25 bases of the junction left unmatched. From germline, CDR1 is LNHDA and CDR2 SQIVND (reference sequence).

Details on this clone: Other DNA sequences in the same sample also yield this CDR3. The rearrangement links TRBV25-1 to TRBJ1-1; D gene unclear. The CDR3 sequence is 13 residues long. The ends were cut back, 0 bases at V and 1 base at J, with 3 bases in the middle. The V gene's germline CDR1 is MGHDK and CDR2 SYGVNS. The CDR3 here is CASSEYRNTEAFF. CDR3 DNA: TGTGCCAGCAGTGAATACAGGAACACTGAAGCTTTCTTT.

The rearrangement joins TRBV18 to TRBJ2-1; D gene ambiguous. V lost 2 bases, J lost 5 bases, and 13 bases lay in between. Germline CDR1 is KGHSH and CDR2 is LQKENI. The CDR3 consists of 15 residues. CDR3 DNA sequence: TGTGCCAGCTCACCAGAAGGTTTTGGTAACAATGAGCAGTTCTTC. Protein: CASSPEGFGNNEQFF. Combining the CDR3 with reference TRBV18 and TRBJ2-1 gives the whole variable domain NAGVMQNPRHLVRRRGQEARLRCSPMKGHSHVYWYRQLPEEGLKFMVYLQKENIIDESGMPKERFSAEFPKEGPSILRIQQVVRGDSAAYFCASSPEGFGNNEQFFGPGTRLTVL.

The rearrangement joins TRBV9 to TRBJ2-1; 8 bases are shared with TRBD1. Unmatched junction bases numbered 4, after V lost 2 bases and J lost 9 bases. Germline V lookup: CDR1 SGDLS, CDR2 YYNGEE. This CDR3 has 13 amino acids. CDR3 coding DNA: TGTGCCAGCAGCGTGTACAGGGGGGCTGAGCAGTTCTTC. As protein: CASSVYRGAEQFF.

The chain recombines TRBV19 with TRBJ1-1; the D gene is possibly TRBD1 (6 bases). The V end lost 8 bases, the J end lost 1 base, and 8 bases lay between the germline ends. Germline V gene lookup returns CDR1 LNHDA and CDR2 SQIVND (reference sequence). CDR3 size: 12 residues. The CDR3 spells CASGQSNTEAFF. CDR3 nucleotides: TGTGCCAGTGGACAGTCGAACACTGAAGCTTTCTTT.

This sequence joins TRBV5-1 and TRBJ2-7; the D gene could be TRBD1 or TRBD2 (5 bases each). Germline CDR1 and CDR2: SGHRS and YFSETQ. Trimming removed 0 bases from V and 2 bases from J, with 9 bases in between. This CDR3 has 14 amino acids. The CDR3 DNA follows: TGCGCCAGCAGCTTGGTTCGGGGCGCCTACGAGCAGTACTTC. Protein product: CASSLVRGAYEQYF. The entire variable domain, with the rest obtained from reference TRBV5-1 and TRBJ2-7, is as follows: KAGVTQTPRYLIKTRGQQVTLSCSPISGHRSVSWYQQTPGQGLQFLFEYFSETQRNKGNFPGRFSGRQFSNSRSEMNVSTLELGDSALYLCASSLVRGAYEQYFGPGTRLTVT.

The chain combines TRBV9 with TRBJ2-7; no reliable D call. From germline, CDR1 is SGDLS and CDR2 YYNGEE. The CDR3 is 11 amino acids. V was trimmed by 2 bases and J by 2 bases, leaving 2 bases between them. CDR3 region: CASSVPYEQYF. CDR3 DNA: TGTGCCAGCAGCGTCCCCTACGAGCAGTACTTC.

The chain couples TRBV7-9 to TRBJ1-2; 9 bases match TRBD1. The CDR3 runs to 14 residues. Germline assignment: CDR1 SEHNR and CDR2 FQNEAQ (reference sequence). Germline trimming cut 2 bases from V and 6 bases from J; bases unmatched to any gene: 4. CDR3: CASSLRQGEDGYTF. The CDR3 coding sequence is TGTGCCAGCAGCTTACGACAGGGGGAGGATGGCTACACCTTC.

The sample holds a few counts of this clone. This chain uses TRBV18 with TRBJ1-4, with a possible D match to TRBD1 (6 bases). This CDR3 region has 15 residues. The germline V and J ends were trimmed by 2 bases and 2 bases, with 9 bases remaining between them. Per germline, CDR1 KGHSH and CDR2 LQKENI. The CDR3 nucleotides are TGTGCCAGCTCACCAATGGGGGGCACTAATGAAAAACTGTTTTTT. Encoded protein: CASSPMGGTNEKLFF.